This T cell receptor beta chain appears in the sequencing data of a study of cytotoxic CD8 clonotypes in ibrutinib-treated CLL. Study-level background: Patients: roughly 11 relapsed/refractory, approximately 16 treatment-naive, some 18 IGHV unmutated.

Only in-frame clones appear in the TCRdb table, and some are missing; sequencing was by immunoSEQ multiplex PCR. The data hold 100,000 to 150,000 clones, with roughly 88% observed a single time. Sequenced material: PBMCs, taken after 24 months of ibrutinib treatment. This TCR derives from a human donor with chronic lymphocytic leukemia.

DNA of the CDR3: TGTGCCAGCAGCCAAGATTGGGGGGGGTCTGGCTACACCTTC. It yields the protein CASSQDWGGSGYTF. V gene TRBV14 combines with J gene TRBJ1-2; possible D gene TRBD1, 5 bases. V was shortened by 0 bases and J by 7 bases, with 12 bases between the two germline ends. CDR3 length equals 14 residues. Germline V CDR1 and CDR2: SGHDN, FVKESK.